Following are 9 T cell receptor beta chains from one sample sequenced in a study of T cells expressing NK-cell markers. TCRdb derives one entry per CDR3 protein from the 5' RACE reads, leaving out DNA. The table for this sample gives 150,000 to 180,000 distinct CDR3 sequences. Sequencing was done on a sample of blood T cells: a sorted CD56 or NKG2C T cell subset, CD4+ or CD8+ T cells, or bulk PBMC T cells (not recorded which). These receptors all stem from a woman between 45 and 65 years old in good health.

The CDR3 sequence is CSVGELAGVEQYF. The V gene is TRBV29-1, the J gene TRBJ2-7; TCRdb's D call, TRBD2, is unchecked because there is no DNA. This CDR3 has 13 residues. Germline CDR1 reads SQVTM; CDR2 reads ANQGSEA.

The V gene is TRBV27, the J gene TRBJ2-1; the TRBD2 assignment by TCRdb is unverifiable without DNA. This CDR3 comprises 20 residues. CDR1 is MNHEY and CDR2 is SMNVEV in the germline V gene (reference sequence). Here the CDR3 reads CASSFIPGLAGVFGQNEQFF.

This chain uses TRBV5-1 with TRBJ2-2; the TCRdb call, TRBD2, lacks DNA for checking. The germline CDR1 and CDR2 sequences are SGHRS and YFSETQ. The CDR3 is made up of 16 amino acids. The CDR3 reads CASSPRETAFAGELFF.

The V gene is TRBV10-1, the J gene TRBJ2-5; TCRdb outputs TRBD1, but without DNA this stays unchecked. CDR1 and CDR2 from the germline V gene are WNHNN and SYGVQD (reference sequence). This CDR3 comprises 16 residues. CDR3 sequence: CASSESNRGWRGTQYF.

V gene TRBV9 combines with J gene TRBJ2-2. Germline lookup yields CDR1 SGDLS and CDR2 YYNGEE. The CDR3 loop spans 13 amino acids. The CDR3 region is CASSVRPTGELFF.

The chain links TRBV6-4 to TRBJ2-1; TCRdb indicates TRBD2, and absent DNA this call remains unverified. Germline CDR1 MRHNA, CDR2 SNTAGT. This CDR3 is built from 14 residues. This chain's CDR3 is CASSDPGGQNEQFF.

V gene TRBV27 combines with J gene TRBJ2-1; TCRdb's D gene call, TRBD2, goes unchecked for lack of DNA. This CDR3 spans 15 amino acids. The germline CDR1 and CDR2 sequences are MNHEY and SMNVEV (reference sequence). The CDR3 sequence: CASSLGTSGNNEQFF.

V and J are TRBV12-3 or TRBV12-4 and TRBJ2-1; the TRBD1 assignment by TCRdb is unverifiable without DNA. The CDR3 is made up of 14 amino acids. The CDR3 spells CASSSQGARNEQFF.

The chain is built from TRBV6-5 and TRBJ1-1; the TCRdb D gene call, TRBD1, has no DNA to confirm it. Germline CDR1 is MNHEY and CDR2 is SVGAGI. The CDR3 loop spans 14 amino acids. The CDR3 loop reads CASSYGGMNTEAFF.